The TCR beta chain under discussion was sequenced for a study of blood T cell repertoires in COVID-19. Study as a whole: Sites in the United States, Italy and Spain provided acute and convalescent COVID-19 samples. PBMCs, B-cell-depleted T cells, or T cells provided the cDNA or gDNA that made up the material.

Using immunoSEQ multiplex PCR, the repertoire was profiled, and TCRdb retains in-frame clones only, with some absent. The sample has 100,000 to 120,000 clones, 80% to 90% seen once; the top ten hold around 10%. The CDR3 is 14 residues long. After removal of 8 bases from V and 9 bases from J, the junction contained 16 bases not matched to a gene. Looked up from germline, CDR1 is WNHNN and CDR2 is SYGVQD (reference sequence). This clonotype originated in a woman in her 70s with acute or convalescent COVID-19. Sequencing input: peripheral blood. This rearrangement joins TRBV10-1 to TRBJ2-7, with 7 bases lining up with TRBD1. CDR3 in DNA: TGCGCCAGCTCAAGGGGGACAGTGCTTTTCTGGCAGTACTTC. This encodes CASSRGTVLFWQYF.